This T cell receptor beta chain originates from a study of OX40 agonist ivuxolimab in advanced cancers. Broader study findings: At 0.1 to 3.0 mg/kg, CD4+ and CD8+ blood T cells expanded clonally by week 6.

The germline V gene encodes CDR1 SGHTS and CDR2 YDEGEE. The CDR3 has 14 amino acids. Trimming removed 1 base from V and 1 base from J, with 5 bases in between. Repertoires were generated with immunoSEQ multiplex PCR, while TCRdb's copy carries only in-frame clones and drops some. Among 15,000 to 20,000 clones listed, 85% to 90% were seen once. This clone appeared a single time. Antigen specificity is unknown. The specimen was CD4+ or CD8+ T cells sorted from blood, collected in a trial of the OX40 agonist ivuxolimab. This sequence originates from an adult with an advanced solid tumor such as melanoma, head and neck, liver or kidney cancer. The chain recombines TRBV5-8 with TRBJ2-2; D uncertain. The CDR3 loop is CASSLWENTGELFF. The CDR3 DNA reads as TGTGCCAGCAGCTTGTGGGAGAACACCGGGGAGCTGTTTTTT.